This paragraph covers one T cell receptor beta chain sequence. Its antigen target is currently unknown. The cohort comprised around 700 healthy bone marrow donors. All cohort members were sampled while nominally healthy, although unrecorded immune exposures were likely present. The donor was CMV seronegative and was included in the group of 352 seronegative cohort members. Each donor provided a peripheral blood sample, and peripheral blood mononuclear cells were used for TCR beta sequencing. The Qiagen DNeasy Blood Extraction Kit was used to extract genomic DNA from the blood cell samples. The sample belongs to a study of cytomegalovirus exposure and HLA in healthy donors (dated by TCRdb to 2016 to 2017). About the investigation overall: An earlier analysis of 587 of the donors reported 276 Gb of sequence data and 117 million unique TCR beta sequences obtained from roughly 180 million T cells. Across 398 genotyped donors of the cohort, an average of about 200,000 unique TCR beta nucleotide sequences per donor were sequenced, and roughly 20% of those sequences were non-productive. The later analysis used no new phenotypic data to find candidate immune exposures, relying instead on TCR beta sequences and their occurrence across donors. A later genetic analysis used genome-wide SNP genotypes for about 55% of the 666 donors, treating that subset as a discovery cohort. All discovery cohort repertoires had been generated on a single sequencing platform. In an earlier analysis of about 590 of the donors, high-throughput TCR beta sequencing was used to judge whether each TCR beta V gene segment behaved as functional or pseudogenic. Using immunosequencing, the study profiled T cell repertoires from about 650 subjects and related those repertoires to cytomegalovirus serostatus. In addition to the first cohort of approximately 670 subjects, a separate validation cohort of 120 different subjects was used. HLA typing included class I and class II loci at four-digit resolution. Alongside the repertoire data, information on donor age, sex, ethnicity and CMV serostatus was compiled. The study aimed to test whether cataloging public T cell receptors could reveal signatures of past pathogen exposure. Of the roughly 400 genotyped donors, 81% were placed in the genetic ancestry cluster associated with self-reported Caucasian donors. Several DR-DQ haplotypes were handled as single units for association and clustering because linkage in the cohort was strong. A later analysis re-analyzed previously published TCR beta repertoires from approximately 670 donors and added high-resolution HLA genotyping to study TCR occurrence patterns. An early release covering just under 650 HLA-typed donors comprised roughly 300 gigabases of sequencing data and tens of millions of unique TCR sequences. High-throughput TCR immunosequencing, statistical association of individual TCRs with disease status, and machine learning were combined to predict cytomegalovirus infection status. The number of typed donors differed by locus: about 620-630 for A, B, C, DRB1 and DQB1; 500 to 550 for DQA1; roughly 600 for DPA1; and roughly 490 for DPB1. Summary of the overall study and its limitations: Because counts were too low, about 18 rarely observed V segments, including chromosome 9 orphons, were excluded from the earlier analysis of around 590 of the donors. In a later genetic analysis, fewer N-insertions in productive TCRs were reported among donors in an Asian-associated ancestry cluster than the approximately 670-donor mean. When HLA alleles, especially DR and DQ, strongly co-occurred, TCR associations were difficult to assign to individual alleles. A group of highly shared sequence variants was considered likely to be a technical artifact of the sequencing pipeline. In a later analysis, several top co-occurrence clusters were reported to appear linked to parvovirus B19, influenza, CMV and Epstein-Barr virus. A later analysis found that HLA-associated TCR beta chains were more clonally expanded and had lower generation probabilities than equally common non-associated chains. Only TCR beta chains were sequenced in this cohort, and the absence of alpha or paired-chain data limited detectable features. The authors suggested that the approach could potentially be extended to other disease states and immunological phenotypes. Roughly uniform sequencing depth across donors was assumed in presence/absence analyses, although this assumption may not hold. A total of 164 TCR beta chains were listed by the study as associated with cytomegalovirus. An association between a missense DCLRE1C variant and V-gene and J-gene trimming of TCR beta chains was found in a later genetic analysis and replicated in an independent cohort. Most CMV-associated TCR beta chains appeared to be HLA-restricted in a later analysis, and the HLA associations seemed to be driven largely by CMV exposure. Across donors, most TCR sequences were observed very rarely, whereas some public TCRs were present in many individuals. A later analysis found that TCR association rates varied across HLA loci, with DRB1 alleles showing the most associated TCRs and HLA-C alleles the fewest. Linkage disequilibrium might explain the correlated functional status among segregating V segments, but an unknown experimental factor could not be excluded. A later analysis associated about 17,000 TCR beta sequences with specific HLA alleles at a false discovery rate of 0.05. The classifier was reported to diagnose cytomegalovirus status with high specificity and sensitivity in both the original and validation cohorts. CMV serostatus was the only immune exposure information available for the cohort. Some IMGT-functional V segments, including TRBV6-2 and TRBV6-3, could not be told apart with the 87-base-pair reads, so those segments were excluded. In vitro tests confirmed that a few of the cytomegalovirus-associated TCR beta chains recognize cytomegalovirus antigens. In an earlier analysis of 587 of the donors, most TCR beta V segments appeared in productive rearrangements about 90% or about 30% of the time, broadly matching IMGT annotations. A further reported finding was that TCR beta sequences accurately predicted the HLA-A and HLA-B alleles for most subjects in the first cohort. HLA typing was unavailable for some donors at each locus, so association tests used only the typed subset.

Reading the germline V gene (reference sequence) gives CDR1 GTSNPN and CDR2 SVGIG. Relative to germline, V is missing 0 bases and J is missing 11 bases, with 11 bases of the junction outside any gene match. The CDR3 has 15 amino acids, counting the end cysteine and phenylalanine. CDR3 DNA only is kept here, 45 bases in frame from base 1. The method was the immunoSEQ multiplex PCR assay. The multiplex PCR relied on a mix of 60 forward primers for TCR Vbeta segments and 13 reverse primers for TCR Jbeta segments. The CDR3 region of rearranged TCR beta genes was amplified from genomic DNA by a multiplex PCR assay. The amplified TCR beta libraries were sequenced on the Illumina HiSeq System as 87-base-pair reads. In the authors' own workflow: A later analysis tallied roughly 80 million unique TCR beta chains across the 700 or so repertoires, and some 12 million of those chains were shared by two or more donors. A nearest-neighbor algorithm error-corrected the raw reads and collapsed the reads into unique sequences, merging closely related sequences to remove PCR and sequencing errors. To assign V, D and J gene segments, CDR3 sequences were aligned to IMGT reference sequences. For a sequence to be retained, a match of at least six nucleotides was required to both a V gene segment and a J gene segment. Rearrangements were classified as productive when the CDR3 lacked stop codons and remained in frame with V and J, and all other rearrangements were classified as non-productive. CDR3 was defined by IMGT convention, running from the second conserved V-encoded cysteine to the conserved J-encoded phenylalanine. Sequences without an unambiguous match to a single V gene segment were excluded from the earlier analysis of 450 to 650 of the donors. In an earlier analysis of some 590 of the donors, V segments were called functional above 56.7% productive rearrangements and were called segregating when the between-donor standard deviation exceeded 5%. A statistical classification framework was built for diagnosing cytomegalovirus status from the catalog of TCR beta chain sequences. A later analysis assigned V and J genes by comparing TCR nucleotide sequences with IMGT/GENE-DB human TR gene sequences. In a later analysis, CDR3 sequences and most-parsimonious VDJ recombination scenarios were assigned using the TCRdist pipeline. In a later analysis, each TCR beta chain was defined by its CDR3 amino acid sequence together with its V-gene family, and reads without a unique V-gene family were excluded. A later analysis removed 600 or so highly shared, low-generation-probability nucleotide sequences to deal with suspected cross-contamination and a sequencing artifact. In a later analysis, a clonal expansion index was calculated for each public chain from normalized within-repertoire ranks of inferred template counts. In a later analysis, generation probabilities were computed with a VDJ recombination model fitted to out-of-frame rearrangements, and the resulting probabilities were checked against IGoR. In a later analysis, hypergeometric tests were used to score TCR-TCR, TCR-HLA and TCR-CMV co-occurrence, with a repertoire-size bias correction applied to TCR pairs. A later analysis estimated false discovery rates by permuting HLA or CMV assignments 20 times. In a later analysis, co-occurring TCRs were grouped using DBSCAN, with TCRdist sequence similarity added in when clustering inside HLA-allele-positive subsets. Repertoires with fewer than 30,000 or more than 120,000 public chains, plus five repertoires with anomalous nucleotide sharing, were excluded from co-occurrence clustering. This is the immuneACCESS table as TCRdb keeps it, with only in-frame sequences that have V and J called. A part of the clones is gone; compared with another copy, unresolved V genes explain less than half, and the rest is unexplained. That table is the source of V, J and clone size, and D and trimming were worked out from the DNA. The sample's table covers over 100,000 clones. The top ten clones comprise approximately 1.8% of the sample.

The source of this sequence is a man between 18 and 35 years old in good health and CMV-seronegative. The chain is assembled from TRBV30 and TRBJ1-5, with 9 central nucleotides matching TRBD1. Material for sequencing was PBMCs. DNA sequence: TGTGCCTGGAGTGTTAATATGTGGGACAGGGAGACCCAGCATTTT. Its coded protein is CAWSVNMWDRETQHF.